The TCR beta chain under discussion was sequenced for a study of T cell changes during pregnancy in multiple sclerosis. Generated by immunoSEQ multiplex PCR, the TCRdb table keeps only in-frame clones and is missing some. The sample yields some 80,000 clones, over 90% seen once. This CDR3 has 12 amino acids. V was cut by 0 bases and J by 4 bases, with 3 bases left in between. CDR1 and CDR2 from the germline V gene are MGHRA and YSYEKL. The sequencing here drew on peripheral blood, taken in the second trimester of pregnancy. V is TRBV4-1 and J is TRBJ1-2; D uncertain. The receptor comes from a female donor with multiple sclerosis, enrolled in a pregnancy study. The CDR3 region is CASSQDSYGYTF. CDR3 bases: TGCGCCAGCAGCCAAGACTCCTATGGCTACACCTTC.